These T cell receptor beta chains were read from a single sample in a study of response to subunit inactivated influenza vaccine. MiXCR was run by TCRdb on the RT-PCR reads, yielding one entry per CDR3 protein. The sample carries a few hundred thousand distinct CDR3 sequences, less than 15% recorded once. Material: PBMCs from blood, obtained 11 to 12 days after vaccination. The receptors come from a man aged 50-60 years who received an inactivated influenza vaccine. Each CDR3 is given with its conserved first and last residue. Each record gives: V gene, clone size, D gene, J gene, CDR3 DNA, CDR3 protein. D genes are given only for firm matches. Clone size is shown for a subset of rows, as once, few, many or a class of expanded clone.

>TRBV12-3/TRBV12-4|.|TRBD2|TRBJ2-1
TGTGCCAGCAGTTTAATAGCGGGAGGGGGTTACAATGAGCAGTTCTTC
CASSLIAGGGYNEQFF
>TRBV3-1|.|.|TRBJ2-7
TGTGCCAGCAGCCAATCCGCGCCCACCGGTGAGCAGTACTTC
CASSQSAPTGEQYF
>TRBV20-1|.|TRBD1|TRBJ2-7
TGCAGTGCTAGGTTTCAGGGGGCCTGGGAGCAGTACTTC
CSARFQGAWEQYF
>TRBV7-2|.|TRBD2|TRBJ2-5
TGTGCCAGCAGCCTGACTCGGACTAGCACCCAAGAGACCCAGTACTTC
CASSLTRTSTQETQYF
>TRBV7-2|.|.|TRBJ1-5
TGTGCCAGCAGCTTAGTGCGTCAGGGACAGCCCCAGCATTTT
CASSLVRQGQPQHF
>TRBV5-8|few|.|TRBJ1-1
TGTGCCAGCAGCTTGGTTGGGGGGGTTACTGAAGCTTTCTTT
CASSLVGGVTEAFF
>TRBV4-2|few|.|TRBJ2-7
TGTGCCAGCAGCCAAGGAGGGGGGCACTCCTACGAGCAGTACTTC
CASSQGGGHSYEQYF
>TRBV2|.|.|TRBJ2-1
TGTGCCAGCAGGTCCAGAGAGGTAGCCTACAATGAGCAGTTCTTC
CASRSREVAYNEQFF
>TRBV5-1|many|TRBD1|TRBJ2-5
TGCGCCAGCAGCTCCACAGGGGAAGGGGAAGAGACCCAGTACTTC
CASSSTGEGEETQYF
>TRBV29-1|few|.|TRBJ2-1
TGCAGCGTTGACCCCGGGGATCGGCAGTTCTTC
CSVDPGDRQFF
>TRBV20-1|many|TRBD1|TRBJ2-7
TGCAGTGCTAGAGATCAGACAGGGATCTCCTACGAGCAGTACTTC
CSARDQTGISYEQYF
>TRBV30|.|.|TRBJ1-1
TGTGCCTGGAAACTAGACAGCACTGAAGCTTTCTTT
CAWKLDSTEAFF
>TRBV6-5|few|TRBD1|TRBJ1-4
TGTGCCAGCAGTTACGGGACAGGGGCCGAAAAACTGTTTTTT
CASSYGTGAEKLFF
>TRBV3-1|.|TRBD1|TRBJ2-7
TGTGCCGGCAGCCCCGGACAGGTGAGGGGCGAGCAGTACTTC
CAGSPGQVRGEQYF
>TRBV29-1|.|TRBD1|TRBJ2-7
TGCAGCGTTGAAGATCGGGGTCAGGGGGACGAGCAGTACTTC
CSVEDRGQGDEQYF
>TRBV19|.|TRBD1|TRBJ1-5
TGTGCCAGTAACGATCCGGGACAGGGCTATAGCAATCAGCCCCAGCATTTT
CASNDPGQGYSNQPQHF
>TRBV20-1|.|.|TRBJ2-3
TGCAGTGCCAGGAAAGCCACAGATACGCAGTATTTT
CSARKATDTQYF
>TRBV11-2|.|TRBD2|TRBJ2-1
TGTGCCAGCAGCTTTACCAATAGCGGGAGAGTCAAGAATGAGCAGTTCTTC
CASSFTNSGRVKNEQFF
>TRBV9|few|.|TRBJ2-1
TGTGCCAGCAGTCCTGGGGGGCAGGGATACTACAATGAGCAGTTCTTC
CASSPGGQGYYNEQFF
>TRBV28|few|.|TRBJ1-2
TGTGCCAGCAGTTTCCTCGGGACGCAGAACTATGGCTACACCTTC
CASSFLGTQNYGYTF
>TRBV5-6|.|.|TRBJ2-2
TGTGCCAGCAGCTTGGGCAGGGAGAACACCGGGGAGCTGTTTTTT
CASSLGRENTGELFF
>TRBV6-1|many|TRBD1|TRBJ1-5
TGTGCCAGCAGTCGGACAGGAGTCAATCAGCCCCAGCATTTT
CASSRTGVNQPQHF
>TRBV5-1|.|TRBD2|TRBJ2-1
TGCGCCAGCAGACTAGCGGGGGACCCCAACAAGGAGCAGTTCTTC
CASRLAGDPNKEQFF
>TRBV2|.|.|TRBJ2-7
TGTGCCAGCAGTGATCCACTACGCCTCGAGCAGTACTTC
CASSDPLRLEQYF
>TRBV12-3/TRBV12-4|many|.|TRBJ1-5
TGTGCCAGCAGTTTATCAGGGAGGGACCAGCCCCAGCATTTT
CASSLSGRDQPQHF
>TRBV20-1|few|.|TRBJ2-7
TGCAGTGCTAGAGAACTAAACGAGCAGTACTTC
CSARELNEQYF
>TRBV7-2|.|.|TRBJ2-3
TGTGCCGGCAGCGACCTTGGTGTCAGAACCACAGATACGCAGTATTTT
CAGSDLGVRTTDTQYF
>TRBV6-2/TRBV6-3|many|.|TRBJ1-2
TGTGCCAGCAGGGAAAAGGGACTCGGTGGCTACACCTTC
CASREKGLGGYTF
>TRBV28|few|.|TRBJ1-2
TGTGCCAGCAGTGGCAGGGGAATCCGCGACTACACCTTC
CASSGRGIRDYTF
>TRBV5-1|.|.|TRBJ1-2
TGCGCCAGCAGACCAACAGATACCGCTAACTATGGCTACACCTTC
CASRPTDTANYGYTF
>TRBV9|.|TRBD2|TRBJ2-1
TGTGCCAGCAGCGGTAGCGGGAGTGGGAGTGAGCAGTTCTTC
CASSGSGSGSEQFF
>TRBV6-6|.|.|TRBJ1-1
TGTGCCGCTCGAAGGCGTGTCACTGAAGCTTTCTTT
CAARRRVTEAFF
>TRBV11-2|many|.|TRBJ2-2
TGTGCCAGCAGCTTTGGGGTGAACACCGGGGAGCTGTTTTTT
CASSFGVNTGELFF
>TRBV6-2/TRBV6-3|many|TRBD1|TRBJ2-2
TGTGCCAGCAGGTGGACAGGGAGCACCGGGGAGCTGTTTTTT
CASRWTGSTGELFF
>TRBV7-9|few|TRBD1|TRBJ1-2
TGTGCCAGCAGCATATTGTCAGGGGGATATGGCTACACCTTC
CASSILSGGYGYTF
>TRBV5-1|.|TRBD2|TRBJ2-7
TGCGCCAGCAGCTTGGGGCCCGGGGGGGCCGTCTACGAGCAGTACTTC
CASSLGPGGAVYEQYF
>TRBV12-3/TRBV12-4|few|TRBD1|TRBJ1-1
TGTGCCAGCAGTTCGGGACAGGCGGGTTTCTTT
CASSSGQAGFF
>TRBV5-1|.|.|TRBJ2-1
TGCGCCAGCAGCTTGTCGGATCAGGGACAGCAGTTCTTC
CASSLSDQGQQFF
>TRBV10-1|few|TRBD2|TRBJ2-3
TGCGCCAGCAGTGAGTCGAGAGCTAGCGGGGGCACAGATACGCAGTATTTT
CASSESRASGGTDTQYF
>TRBV7-8|.|.|TRBJ2-7
TGTGCCAGCAGTTTAGACACCAAAGGGTTTTACGAGCAGTACTTC
CASSLDTKGFYEQYF
>TRBV5-1|.|.|TRBJ2-1
TGCGCCAGCAGCTTGTTGGGCAGGGGGGACTACAATGAGCAGTTCTTC
CASSLLGRGDYNEQFF
>TRBV6-4|many|TRBD1|TRBJ2-3
TGTGCCAGCAGCGGACAGGGAGGAGATACGCAGTATTTT
CASSGQGGDTQYF